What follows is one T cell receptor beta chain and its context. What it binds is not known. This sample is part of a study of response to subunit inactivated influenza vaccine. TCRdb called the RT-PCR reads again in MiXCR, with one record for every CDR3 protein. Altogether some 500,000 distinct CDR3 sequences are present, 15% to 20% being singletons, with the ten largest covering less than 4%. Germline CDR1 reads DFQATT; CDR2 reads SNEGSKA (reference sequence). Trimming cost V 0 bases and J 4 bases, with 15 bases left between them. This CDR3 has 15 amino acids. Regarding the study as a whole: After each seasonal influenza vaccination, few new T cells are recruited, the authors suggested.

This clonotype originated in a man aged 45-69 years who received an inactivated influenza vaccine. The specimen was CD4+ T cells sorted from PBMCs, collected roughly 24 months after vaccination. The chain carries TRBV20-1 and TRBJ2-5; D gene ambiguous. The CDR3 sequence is CSARDYSRQTETQYF. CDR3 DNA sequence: TGCAGTGCTAGAGATTATTCTCGCCAGACAGAGACCCAGTACTTC.